A single sample is the source of the 11 T cell receptor beta chains below, sequenced in a study of tumor and adjacent non-tumor tissue in lung cancer. RNA was extracted from bulk tissue without any cell sorting. The normal lung tissue was taken more than 3 cm from the tumor edge. Three rounds of nested PCR, following a modified ARM-PCR protocol, produced the TCRbeta library. TCRdb used MiXCR to reprocess the multiplex PCR reads, holding one entry per CDR3 protein. The sample has around 82,000 distinct CDR3 sequences; 65% to 85% are singletons. The specimen sequenced was distant non-tumor lung tissue. The receptor source for this set is a man in his 60s with non-small cell lung cancer.

Remarks on this clonotype: A much larger clone differs by one base, so this may be a read error. The V gene is TRBV5-6, the J gene TRBJ1-1; 7 positions agree with TRBD1. CDR3 length: 14 residues. Looked up from germline, CDR1 is SGHDT and CDR2 is YYEEEE. The DNA for the CDR3 is TGTACCACCACACGGACCAACAGGGGCACTGAAGCTTTCTTT. Translating gives CTTTRTNRGTEAFF.

This clonotype was counted a few times. A much more abundant neighbour one base away suggests this may be a read error. The rearrangement links TRBV4-2 to TRBJ2-1, with 14 bases aligning to TRBD2. The germline gives CDR1 LGHNA, CDR2 YNFKEQ. CDR3 size: 18 residues. The CDR3: CAGSQDGAGTSGSNEQFF. The CDR3 DNA reads as TGTGCCGGCAGCCAAGATGGGGCTGGGACTAGCGGGAGCAATGAGCAGTTCTTC.

Concerning this clonotype: One junction end disagrees with the germline gene, perhaps due to a read error. This chain's CDR3 is CSASFFRDPRHDYTF. Written as DNA, the CDR3 is TGCAGCGCTAGTTTCTTCCGGGACCCCCGCCACGACTACACCTTC. The J gene is TRBJ1-2, the V gene TRBV20-1; D perhaps matches TRBD1 (5 bases). Per the germline V gene, CDR1 is DFQATT and CDR2 is SNEGSKA (reference sequence). The CDR3 runs 15 residues.

Points on this clonotype: No conserved phenylalanine or tryptophan is present at the end of the CDR3, so a read error is the likely explanation. Because the CDR3's place on the DNA is in doubt, the DNA is left out and the CDR3 is given as listed by TCRdb. The chain combines TRBV11-3 with TRBJ2-1; the tabulated D call, TRBD2, remains unverified against the DNA. 15 amino acids form the CDR3, both terminal residues included. Germline assignment: CDR1 SGHNT and CDR2 YENEEA. The CDR3 reads CASSSLAGGYNEQLL.

As DNA, the CDR3 is TGTGCCAGCAGTTACTCCCTGGCTAGCGGAGTTTACAATGAGCAGTTCTTC. This translates into CASSYSLASGVYNEQFF. The V gene is TRBV6-2 or TRBV6-3, the J gene TRBJ2-1; TRBD2 matches at 7 bases. CDR3 length: 17 residues. The V gene's germline CDR1 is MNHEY and CDR2 SVGEGT. The V and J ends lost 0 bases and 4 bases, in that order; junction bases with no gene match: 9.

A word on this clonotype: A junction end diverges from the germline sequence, so it may reflect a read error. The V and J genes are TRBV20-1 and TRBJ2-2, with 13 bases fitting TRBD2. Germline assignment: CDR1 DFQATT and CDR2 SNEGSKA (reference sequence). This CDR3 region has 16 residues. The CDR3 spells CNADGTSGANTGEQFF. The CDR3 DNA reads TGCAATGCTGACGGGACTAGCGGGGCAAACACCGGGGAGCAGTTTTTT.

Details on this clonotype: Compared with germline, one end of the junction differs, possibly owing to a read error. This sequence joins TRBV15 and TRBJ1-2; D remains ambiguous. From germline, CDR1 is LNHNV and CDR2 YYDKDF (reference sequence). CDR3 length: 14 residues. The CDR3, as DNA: TGTTCCACCAGCAGAGATCGGGTTGGCTATGGCTACATCTTC. Residues: CSTSRDRVGYGYIF.

As concerns this clonotype: One base away lies a much larger clone, so this may be a sequencing read error. J is TRBJ1-4 and V is TRBV12-3 or TRBV12-4; D is unclear. V gave up 3 bases and J gave up 16 bases, with 12 bases separating them. The CDR3 extends over 11 amino acids. The CDR3 sequence is CASSFGRRPFF. The CDR3 DNA follows: TGTGCCAGCAGTTTCGGTCGTCGACCGTTTTTT.

Regarding this clonotype: An end of the junction differs from the germline gene, which may be a read error. The V gene is TRBV11-2, the J gene TRBJ2-5, with D perhaps TRBD1 (6 bases). The CDR3 runs to 13 residues. CDR1 is SGHAT, CDR2 FQNNGV, per germline. Here the CDR3 DNA reads TGTGTCAGCAGCTATACAGGGAAAGGGACCCAGTACTTC. Translated: CVSSYTGKGTQYF.

This clonotype was picked up a small number of times. The chain joins TRBV21-1 to TRBJ1-6; the table's D gene call, TRBD1, was not cross checked with the DNA. TRBV21-1 is tagged as a pseudogene. The CDR3 extends over 15 amino acids. CDR3 nucleotides: TGTGCCAGCATACCTACAGGGGGATATAATTCACCCCTCCACTTT. Protein sequence: CASIPTGGYNSPLHF.

Note on this clonotype: A read error is possible here, since a much larger clone lies one base away. The chain has TRBV20-1 and TRBJ1-2; D possibly corresponds to TRBD1 (6 bases). CDR1 DFQATT and CDR2 SNEGSKA come from the germline V gene (reference sequence). The CDR3 has 13 residues. DNA of the CDR3: TGCAGTGTTAGAGAACAGGGAAAATATGGCTACACCTTC. Translation: CSVREQGKYGYTF.